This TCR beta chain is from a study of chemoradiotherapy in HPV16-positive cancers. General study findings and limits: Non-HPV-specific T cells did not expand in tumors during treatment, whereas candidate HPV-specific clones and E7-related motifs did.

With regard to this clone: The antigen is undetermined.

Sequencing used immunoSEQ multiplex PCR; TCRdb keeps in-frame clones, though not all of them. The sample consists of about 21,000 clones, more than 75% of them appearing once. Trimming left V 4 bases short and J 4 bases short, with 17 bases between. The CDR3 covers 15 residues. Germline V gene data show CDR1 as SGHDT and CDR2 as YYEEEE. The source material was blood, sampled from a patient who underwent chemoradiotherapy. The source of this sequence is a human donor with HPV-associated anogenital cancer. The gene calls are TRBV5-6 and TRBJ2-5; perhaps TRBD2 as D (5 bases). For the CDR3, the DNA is TGTGCCAGCAGCCTCCGGGTCCTCGGAGGAGAGACCCAGTACTTC. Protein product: CASSLRVLGGETQYF.